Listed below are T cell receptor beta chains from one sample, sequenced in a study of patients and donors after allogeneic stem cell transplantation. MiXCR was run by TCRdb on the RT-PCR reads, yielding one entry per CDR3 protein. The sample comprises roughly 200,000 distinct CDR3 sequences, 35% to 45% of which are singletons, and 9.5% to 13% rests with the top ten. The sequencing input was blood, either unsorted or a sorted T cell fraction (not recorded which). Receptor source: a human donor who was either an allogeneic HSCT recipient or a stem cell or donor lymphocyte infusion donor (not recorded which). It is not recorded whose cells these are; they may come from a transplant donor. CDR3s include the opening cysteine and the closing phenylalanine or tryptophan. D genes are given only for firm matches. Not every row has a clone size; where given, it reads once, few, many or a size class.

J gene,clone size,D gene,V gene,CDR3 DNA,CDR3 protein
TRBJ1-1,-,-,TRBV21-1,TGTGCCAGCAGCAAACTACCCAGGGGAATGAACACTGAAGCTTTCTTT,CASSKLPRGMNTEAFF
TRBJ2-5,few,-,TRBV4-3,TGCGCCAGCAGCCAAGATTTGTATAGGGGTTCCGCGGTAAGAGAGACCCAGTACTTC,CASSQDLYRGSAVRETQYF
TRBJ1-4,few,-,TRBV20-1,TGCAGTGCTGGGTCCGCCCATTACTCAACTAATGAAAAACTGTTTTTT,CSAGSAHYSTNEKLFF
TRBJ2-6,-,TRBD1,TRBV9,TGTGCCAGCAGCGTAACAGGGGACCCCAACGTCCTGACTTTC,CASSVTGDPNVLTF
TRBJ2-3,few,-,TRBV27,TGTGCCAGCAGCCCATACCGGGGGTACACAGATACGCAGTATTTT,CASSPYRGYTDTQYF
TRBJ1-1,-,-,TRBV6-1,TGTGCCACCAGACAGATGAACACTGAAGCTTTCTTT,CATRQMNTEAFF
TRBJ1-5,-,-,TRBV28,TGTGCCAGCAGTCTACCCCAGGGAGGAAGGGAGCCCCAGCATTTT,CASSLPQGGREPQHF
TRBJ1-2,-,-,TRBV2,TGTGCCAGCAGACCCGACGGATTAAATGGCTACACCTTC,CASRPDGLNGYTF
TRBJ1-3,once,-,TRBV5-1,TGCGCCAGCAGTCGCGGGGACTCTGGAAACACCATATATTTT,CASSRGDSGNTIYF
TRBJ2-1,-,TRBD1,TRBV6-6,TGTGCCAGCAGTCACAGGGGGCAGTCCTACAATGAGCAGTTCTTC,CASSHRGQSYNEQFF
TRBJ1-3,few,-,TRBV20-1,TGCAGTGCTAGAAGGGGAAGTGGAAACACCATATATTTT,CSARRGSGNTIYF
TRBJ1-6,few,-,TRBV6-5,TGTGCCAGCAGTCCAGGGTTGGGAGGGTCACCCCTCCACTTT,CASSPGLGGSPLHF
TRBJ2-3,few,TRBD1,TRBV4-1,TGCGCCAGCAGCCAAGATTGGGGGACAGGGGTAACAGATACGCAGTATTTT,CASSQDWGTGVTDTQYF
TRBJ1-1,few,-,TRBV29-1,TGCAGCGTCGAGCTTATGGGGAGGGCTTTCTTT,CSVELMGRAFF
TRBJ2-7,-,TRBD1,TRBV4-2,TGTGCCAGCAGCCAAGAGGACAGGGGGTTCCACGAGCAGTACTTC,CASSQEDRGFHEQYF
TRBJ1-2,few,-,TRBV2,TGTGCCAGCAGTGGGCGGGACTATGGCTACACCTTC,CASSGRDYGYTF
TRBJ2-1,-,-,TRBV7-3,TGTGCCAGCAGCTTAGTGGGCTTAAGGGGCAATGAGCAGTTCTTC,CASSLVGLRGNEQFF
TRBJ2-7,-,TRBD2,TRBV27,TGTGCCAGCAGTCTAACGGGGGGGGCCCCCTACGAGCAGTACTTC,CASSLTGGAPYEQYF
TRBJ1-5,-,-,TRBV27,TGTGCCAGCAGTTTATTGGGAGGGATCACCCATCAGCCCCAGCATTTT,CASSLLGGITHQPQHF
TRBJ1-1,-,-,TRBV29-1,TGCAGCGTTCTCGAGTTGGCGGGGCCGAACACTGAAGCTTTCTTT,CSVLELAGPNTEAFF
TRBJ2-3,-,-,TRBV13,TGTGCCAGCAGCTTTATGCTCGGGGCTGTAGATACGCAGTATTTT,CASSFMLGAVDTQYF
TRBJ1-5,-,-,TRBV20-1,TGCAGTGCTAGGTCCGGGGTTTGGAATCAGCCCCAGCATTTT,CSARSGVWNQPQHF
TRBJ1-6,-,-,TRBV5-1,TGCGCCAGCAGCTTGGAAGTAGGAGGTCCCAATAATTCACCCCTCCACTTT,CASSLEVGGPNNSPLHF
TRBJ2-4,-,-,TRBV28,TGTGCCAGCAGTTATCCGACAGTTGCTTTAGCCAAAAACATTCAGTACTTC,CASSYPTVALAKNIQYF
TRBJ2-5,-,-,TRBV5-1,TGCGCCAGCACCGGGGGACAGCGACAAGAGACCCAGTACTTC,CASTGGQRQETQYF
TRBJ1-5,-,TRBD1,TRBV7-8,TGTGCCAGCAGCCCACGCCTGACAGGGGAGGGCAATCAGCCCCAGCATTTT,CASSPRLTGEGNQPQHF
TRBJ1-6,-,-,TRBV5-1,TGCGCCAGCAGCTTGTTTCAGGGAAATAATTCACCCCTCCACTTT,CASSLFQGNNSPLHF
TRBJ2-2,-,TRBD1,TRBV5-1,TGCGCCAGCGGACAGGGTAGTTCCACCGGGGAGCTGTTTTTT,CASGQGSSTGELFF
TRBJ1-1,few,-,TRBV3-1,TGTGCCAGCAGCCTGAGCTCTAAAGGGACTGAAGCTTTCTTT,CASSLSSKGTEAFF
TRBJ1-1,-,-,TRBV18,TGTGCCAGCTCACCACGGGCGGGCGGGATGAACACTGAAGCTTTCTTT,CASSPRAGGMNTEAFF
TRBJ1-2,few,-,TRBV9,TGTGCCAGCAGCGTAGGGAACTCACAGGTGCAGTATGGCTACACCTTC,CASSVGNSQVQYGYTF
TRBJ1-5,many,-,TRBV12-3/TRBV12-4,TGTGCCAGCAGTGGGGGACATACAGAGCCCCAGCATTTT,CASSGGHTEPQHF
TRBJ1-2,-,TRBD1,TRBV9,TGTGCCAGCAGCGGAGAACAGGGGGCGGATGGCTACACCTTC,CASSGEQGADGYTF